This TCR beta chain was identified during a study of blood T cells in healthy people across ages. Looking at the study overall: Roughly one uniquely barcoded beta molecule per two T cells was captured.

Combining a sample-barcoded 5' primer with a J-beta primer mix, a second PCR ran for roughly 6 to 12 cycles. TCRdb processed the 5' RACE reads anew with MiXCR; each CDR3 protein has one entry. The sample records over 1,500,000 distinct CDR3 sequences, about 39% being singletons. This clonotype was detected only a few times. The antigen remains unidentified. The J segment lost 9 bases and the V segment lost 7 bases, leaving 13 bases of the junction unmatched. CDR1 and CDR2 from the germline V gene are MNHNS and SASEGT. The CDR3 totals 16 residues. Findings of the study overall: Among long-lived donors, naive CD4+ cells were more numerous and diversity higher than in aged donors.

The TCR comes from a human donor in good health. The sample consisted of blood. The chain uses TRBV6-1 and TRBJ1-6, with 9 bases lining up with TRBD1. The CDR3 spells CASIRQGEGFSSPLHF. For the CDR3, the DNA is TGTGCCAGCATCCGACAGGGGGAAGGCTTTAGTTCACCCCTCCACTTT.